Presented here are 19 T cell receptor beta chains from one specimen sequenced in a study of cytomegalovirus exposure and HLA in healthy donors. Researchers ran the PCR with 60 Vbeta and 13 Jbeta primers. The table came from immunoSEQ multiplex PCR; TCRdb's copy has only in-frame clones and leaves some out. Seen here are 90,000 to 130,000 clones, more than 70% observed once, and the top ten hold about 2.9%. The specimen sequenced was PBMCs. The receptors originated from a woman aged 55-75 years in good health and CMV-seropositive.

This clone was recorded once. The chain is built from TRBV5-1 and TRBJ2-1, with 14 bases identical to TRBD2. The ends lost 1 base at V and 2 bases at J; junction bases unmatched: 11. Per the germline V gene, CDR1 is SGHRS and CDR2 is YFSETQ. This CDR3 region has 20 residues. The CDR3 protein is CASSLQSFTGLAGAYNEQFF. CDR3 bases: TGCGCCAGCAGCTTGCAGTCATTTACGGGACTAGCGGGAGCCTACAATGAGCAGTTCTTC.

This chain uses TRBV6-5 with TRBJ2-7, with 11 nucleotides matching TRBD2. Per germline, CDR1 MNHEY and CDR2 SVGAGI. J gave up 5 bases and V 5 bases, and 5 bases lay outside the gene matches. This CDR3 comprises 14 residues. The CDR3 DNA reads TGTGCCAGCAGTCTAGCGGGAGGATTTGACGAGCAGTACTTC. It specifies CASSLAGGFDEQYF.

This chain connects TRBV6-5 to TRBJ2-7; D remains unclear. Germline V gene data show CDR1 as MNHEY and CDR2 as SVGAGI. V dropped 0 bases and J dropped 12 bases, with 15 bases sitting between them. The CDR3 contains 13 residues. This chain's CDR3 is CASSYSADFIRYF. DNA of the CDR3: TGTGCCAGCAGTTACTCGGCTGATTTTATACGGTACTTC.

The V call is TRBV7-9, the J call TRBJ2-2; D gene ambiguous. The CDR3 totals 12 residues. Deletions cut 8 bases from V and 5 bases from J, with 9 bases between. Germline V CDR1 and CDR2: SEHNR, FQNEAQ (reference sequence). CDR3 sequence (DNA): TGTGCCAGCGATAAGCCTACCGGGGAGCTGTTTTTT. Encoded protein: CASDKPTGELFF.

This clone was recorded only once. The V gene is TRBV7-9, the J gene TRBJ1-2; no clear D gene. V lost 6 bases and J 5 bases, leaving 13 bases between the germline ends. CDR1 SEHNR and CDR2 FQNEAQ come from the germline V gene (reference sequence). The length of the CDR3 is 13 residues. Here the CDR3 reads CASRAAGEYGYTF. DNA for the CDR3: TGTGCCAGCAGGGCAGCCGGGGAGTATGGCTACACCTTC.

The chain uses TRBV7-9 and TRBJ2-1; TRBD2 matches at 15 bases. This CDR3 is built from 15 residues. Unmatched junction bases numbered 4, after V lost 7 bases and J lost 6 bases. CDR1 is SEHNR and CDR2 is FQNEAQ in the germline V gene (reference sequence). The CDR3 spells CASTWTSGRANEQFF. CDR3 coding DNA: TGTGCCAGCACCTGGACTAGCGGGAGGGCCAATGAGCAGTTCTTC.

Comments on this clone: At one of its ends the junction is not consistent with the germline gene, which may arise from a read error. V usage is TRBV7-7 and J usage is TRBJ2-5, with 7 bases identical to TRBD1. Germline assignment: CDR1 SSHAT and CDR2 FNYEAQ (reference sequence). The CDR3 covers 16 residues. CDR3 sequence reads: CASSLWGTAKQETQYF. CDR3 sequence (DNA): TGTGCTAGCAGCTTATGGGGGACAGCCAAACAAGAGACCCAGTACTTC. Drawing the rest from reference TRBV7-7 and TRBJ2-5, the complete variable domain is GAGVSQSPRYKVTKRGQDVTLRCDPISSHATLYWYQQALGQGPEFLTYFNYEAQPDKSGLPSDRFSAERPEGSISTLTIQRTEQRDSAMYRCASSLWGTAKQETQYFGPGTRLLVL.

This sequence joins TRBV6-6 and TRBJ2-3; the D gene is possibly TRBD1 (6 bases). The V gene's germline CDR1 is MNHNY and CDR2 SVGAGI (reference sequence). The CDR3 extends over 13 amino acids. Trimming shortened V by 11 bases and J by 2 bases, and 14 bases separated the two germline ends. CDR3 region: CAATGTLTDTQYF. CDR3 bases: TGTGCCGCCACCGGGACACTCACAGATACGCAGTATTTT.

The genes are TRBV9 and TRBJ2-5, with no clear D. Germline V CDR1 and CDR2: SGDLS, YYNGEE. Deletions cut 2 bases from V and 0 bases from J, with 5 bases between. The CDR3 sequence is 13 residues long. Written as DNA, the CDR3 is TGTGCCAGCAGCGTCGCAGACCAAGAGACCCAGTACTTC. It is translated as CASSVADQETQYF.

The chain joins TRBV27 to TRBJ2-1; no reliable D call. The V end was cut by 6 bases, the J end by 6 bases, with 9 bases between. Germline V lookup: CDR1 MNHEY, CDR2 SMNVEV (reference sequence). This CDR3 is built from 12 residues. The CDR3 nucleotides read TGTGCCAGCAGCACAACAACCAATGAGCAGTTCTTC. It specifies CASSTTTNEQFF.

The chain carries TRBV28 and TRBJ2-1; TRBD1 agrees at 12 bases. Germline values: CDR1 MDHEN, CDR2 SYDVKM. The CDR3 has 15 amino acids. Unmatched junction bases numbered 11, after V lost 8 bases and J lost 9 bases. CDR3 DNA sequence: TGTGCCAGCGGCACTGTGGGACAGGGGGCCGGTGAGCAGTTCTTC. Translated, it gives CASGTVGQGAGEQFF.

J is TRBJ2-1 and V is TRBV11-2; D not resolved. V lost 2 bases and J lost 5, with 7 bases in between. There are 13 residues in the CDR3. Germline CDR1 SGHAT, CDR2 FQNNGV. The DNA of the CDR3 is TGTGCCAGCAGCTTAAGCCTGGACAATGAGCAGTTCTTC. It yields the protein CASSLSLDNEQFF.

This clone was observed a few times. The chain is built from TRBV5-6 and TRBJ1-3; D call uncertain. The CDR3 loop spans 14 amino acids. The V end lost 2 bases, the J end lost 2 bases, and 8 bases lay between the germline ends. CDR1 and CDR2 from the germline V gene are SGHDT and YYEEEE. The CDR3 loop reads CASSFGQAGNTIYF. CDR3 DNA sequence: TGTGCCAGCAGCTTTGGGCAGGCTGGAAACACCATATATTTT.

The CDR3 coding sequence is TGTGCCAGCCGACAGAACACTGAAGCTTTCTTT. Translation: CASRQNTEAFF. J is TRBJ1-1 and V is TRBV19; D gene uncertain. Germline CDR1 reads LNHDA; CDR2 reads SQIVND (reference sequence). The CDR3 contains 11 residues. Trimming removed 9 bases at V and 1 base at J, with 6 bases between.

The genes are TRBV6-5 and TRBJ1-2; possible D gene TRBD1, 5 bases. The CDR3 totals 14 residues. V was shortened by 0 bases and J by 5 bases, with 10 bases between the two germline ends. Germline CDR1 is MNHEY and CDR2 is SVGAGI. CDR3 region: CASSYSLRGYGYTF. The CDR3 DNA follows: TGTGCCAGCAGTTACTCGTTACGGGGGTATGGCTACACCTTC.

The chain carries TRBV7-8 and TRBJ1-1, with D unclear. Germline lookup yields CDR1 SGHVS and CDR2 FQNEAQ. Trimming cost V 5 bases and J 7 bases, with 8 bases left between them. This CDR3 region has 11 residues. The CDR3 protein is CASSTRSEAFF. CDR3 DNA sequence: TGTGCCAGCAGCACCCGGAGTGAAGCTTTCTTT.

This clone was recorded a few times. V usage is TRBV7-2 and J usage is TRBJ2-7; D might be TRBD2 (6 bases). Per germline, CDR1 SGHTA and CDR2 FQGNSA. Between the trimmed V and J ends, which lost 5 bases and 0 bases, there was a span of 14 bases. This CDR3 comprises 15 residues. The CDR3: CASSRSGLSSYEQYF. CDR3 coding DNA: TGTGCCAGCAGCCGAAGCGGGCTGAGCTCCTACGAGCAGTACTTC. Based on the CDR3 plus reference TRBV7-2 and TRBJ2-7, the full variable domain is GAGVSQSPSNKVTEKGKDVELRCDPISGHTALYWYRQSLGQGLEFLIYFQGNSAPDKSGLPSDRFSAERTGGSVSTLTIQRTQQEDSAVYLCASSRSGLSSYEQYFGPGTRLTVT.

The genes are TRBV28 and TRBJ1-2; no definite D call. Germline lookup yields CDR1 MDHEN and CDR2 SYDVKM. Trimming cost V 4 bases and J 8 bases, with 11 bases left between them. The CDR3 length is 12 residues. The CDR3: CASSSRGEGYTF. The DNA of the CDR3 is TGTGCCAGCAGTTCCCGGGGAGAGGGCTACACCTTC.

About this clone itself: The sample contains more than one DNA sequence encoding this CDR3. The chain combines TRBV7-3 with TRBJ1-1, with D possibly being TRBD1 (6 bases). Germline V gene data show CDR1 as SGHTA and CDR2 as FQGTGA. CDR3 length: 15 amino acids. V gave up 2 bases and J gave up 2 bases, with 12 bases separating them. The CDR3 DNA follows: TGTGCCAGCAGCTTAGGAGGCAGGGGAAACACTGAAGCTTTCTTT. Translated: CASSLGGRGNTEAFF. Full variable domain (missing parts from reference TRBV7-3 and TRBJ1-1): GAGVSQTPSNKVTEKGKYVELRCDPISGHTALYWYRQSLGQGPEFLIYFQGTGAADDSGLPNDRFFAVRPEGSVSTLKIQRTERGDSAVYLCASSLGGRGNTEAFFGQGTRLTVV.